Listed below are T cell receptor beta chains from one sample, sequenced in a study of T cell repertoires in cytomegalovirus infection. TCRdb processed the reads anew with MiXCR; each CDR3 protein has one entry. The repertoire holds approximately 910,000 distinct CDR3 sequences, with roughly 30% as singletons. The antigens these receptors bind are not known. The source material was cultured CD8+ T cells from PBMCs, sampled from culture after CMV antigen stimulation. These receptors originate from a human donor in good health (CMV status not recorded). Some clones in this sample may be carry-over from other donors' samples. CDR3s include the opening cysteine and the closing phenylalanine or tryptophan. D genes are given only for firm matches. Expanded clones get a size class; other rows say once, few or many, or leave the size out.

V gene,J gene,clone size,D gene,CDR3 DNA,CDR3 protein
TRBV6-8,TRBJ2-1,few,.,TGTGCCACCTCTTGGACTAACGGGGAGAATGAGCAGTTCTTC,CATSWTNGENEQFF
TRBV6-5,TRBJ1-5,.,.,TGTGCCAGCAGCCCGTCCGTACAGAGCCTTTCCACCCAGCCCCAGCATTTT,CASSPSVQSLSTQPQHF
TRBV9,TRBJ2-1,.,TRBD2,TGTGCCAGCAGCCCCGGGGGGGCGGTGCTAAATGAGCAGTTCTTC,CASSPGGAVLNEQFF
TRBV9,TRBJ1-6,.,.,TGTGCCAGCAGCGTAGACCCAGGGCAAGGTTCACCCCTCCACTTT,CASSVDPGQGSPLHF
TRBV5-6,TRBJ2-2,.,TRBD1,TGTGCCAGCAGCTCCCTGGACAGGAGCACCGGGGAGCTGTTTTTT,CASSSLDRSTGELFF
TRBV7-2,TRBJ2-3,.,.,TGTGCCAGCGGCTCCATCTCACCCGAGGGTACCTACACAGATACGCAGTATTTT,CASGSISPEGTYTDTQYF
TRBV11-2,TRBJ2-3,.,.,TGTGCCAGCAGCTGGCCCTTTCTTGGGGACACAGATACGCAGTATTTT,CASSWPFLGDTDTQYF
TRBV7-6,TRBJ1-1,many,TRBD1,TGTGCCAGCAGCTTAGCACCGGGACAGGGAAACACTGAAGCTTTCTTT,CASSLAPGQGNTEAFF
TRBV9,TRBJ2-1,.,.,TGTGCCAGCAGCGTAGACAGGCAGAATTCCTACAATGAGCAGTTCTTC,CASSVDRQNSYNEQFF
TRBV7-9,TRBJ1-2,.,TRBD1,TGTACCAGCAGCTTATTGGGACAGAAGGGCTATGGCTACACCTTC,CTSSLLGQKGYGYTF
TRBV13,TRBJ2-3,.,.,TGTGCCAGCAGCTTAACGGCAGCTAGCACAGATACGCAGTATTTT,CASSLTAASTDTQYF
TRBV7-2,TRBJ1-2,.,.,TGTGCCAGCAGCTTAGGGGTCGGGGGGCAAGGGGTTCGGGGCTACACCTTC,CASSLGVGGQGVRGYTF
TRBV14,TRBJ2-1,.,TRBD2,TGTGCCAGCAGGCCTAGCGGTGGCCCTGGGAGCAATGAGCAGTTCTTC,CASRPSGGPGSNEQFF
TRBV19,TRBJ2-3,few,.,TGTGCCAGTAGTATAGGTAGCGGAGCATCACAGTATTTT,CASSIGSGASQYF
TRBV19,TRBJ2-1,few,.,TGTGCCAGTAGGGAATCCGGGACGGCTTACAATGAGCAGTTCTTC,CASRESGTAYNEQFF
TRBV29-1,TRBJ2-5,.,.,TGCAGCGTTTATAACCCCGCACGACGGACCCAGTACTTC,CSVYNPARRTQYF
TRBV10-3,TRBJ2-1,few,TRBD2,TGTGCCATCACCAAGCGGGGGGGCACCTACAATGAGCAGTTCTTC,CAITKRGGTYNEQFF
TRBV7-9,TRBJ2-5,.,.,TGTGCCAGCAACCACCTTGTTGGGGCCCAGTACTTC,CASNHLVGAQYF
TRBV13,TRBJ2-1,many,TRBD2,TGTGCCAGCAGCCCACTGAGCGGGGGGGCCTACAATGAGCAGTTCTTC,CASSPLSGGAYNEQFF
TRBV27,TRBJ2-2,few,.,TGTGCCAGCAGTCACTGGACAGTTTTAAACACCGGGGAGCTGTTTTTT,CASSHWTVLNTGELFF
TRBV29-1,TRBJ1-2,.,.,TGCAGCGTAGAGTGGGACTATGGCTACACCTTC,CSVEWDYGYTF
TRBV7-2,TRBJ1-2,many,TRBD1,TGTGCCAGCAGCTTAGCATTGGGTACAGCAGGGGGCTATGGCTACACCTTC,CASSLALGTAGGYGYTF
TRBV24-1,TRBJ1-5,.,.,TGTGCCACCAGTGCATCTGGCAATCAGCCCCAGCATTTT,CATSASGNQPQHF
TRBV19,TRBJ2-5,.,TRBD2,TGTGCCAGTAGTATCCGCGGGAGAGTTCCACAAGAGACCCAGTACTTC,CASSIRGRVPQETQYF
TRBV7-8,TRBJ2-1,many,.,TGTGCCAGCAGCTTGCCCCTGGACTCTGTACCTTACAATGAGCAGTTCTTC,CASSLPLDSVPYNEQFF
TRBV27,TRBJ2-1,.,TRBD1,TGTGCCAGCAGTTTCGGCAGGACAGGGGGGTACAATGAGCAGTTCTTC,CASSFGRTGGYNEQFF